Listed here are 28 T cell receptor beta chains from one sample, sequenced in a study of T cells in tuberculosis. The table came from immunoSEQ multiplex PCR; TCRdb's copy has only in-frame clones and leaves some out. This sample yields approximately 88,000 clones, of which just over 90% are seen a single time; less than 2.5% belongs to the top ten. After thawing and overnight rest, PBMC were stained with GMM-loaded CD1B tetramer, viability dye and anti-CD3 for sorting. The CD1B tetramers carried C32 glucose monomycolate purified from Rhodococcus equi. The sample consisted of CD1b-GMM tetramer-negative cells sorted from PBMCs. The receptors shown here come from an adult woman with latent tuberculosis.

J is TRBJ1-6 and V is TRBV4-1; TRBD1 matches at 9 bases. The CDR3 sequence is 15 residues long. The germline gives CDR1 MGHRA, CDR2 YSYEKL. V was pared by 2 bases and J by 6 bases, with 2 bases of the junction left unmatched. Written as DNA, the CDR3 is TGCGCCAGCAGCCAACACAGGGGGCTTAATTCACCCCTCCACTTT. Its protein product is CASSQHRGLNSPLHF.

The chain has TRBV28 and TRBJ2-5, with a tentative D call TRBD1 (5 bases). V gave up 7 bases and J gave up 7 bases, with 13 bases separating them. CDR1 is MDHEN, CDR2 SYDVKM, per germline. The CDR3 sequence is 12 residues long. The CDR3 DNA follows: TGTGCCAGCAACCCCCGTGGGGCGACCCAGTACTTC. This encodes CASNPRGATQYF.

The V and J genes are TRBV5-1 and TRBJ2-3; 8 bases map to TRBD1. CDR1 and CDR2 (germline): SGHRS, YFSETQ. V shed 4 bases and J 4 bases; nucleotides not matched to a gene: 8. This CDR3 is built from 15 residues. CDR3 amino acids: CASSIDRGDSDTQYF. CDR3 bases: TGCGCCAGCAGCATAGACAGGGGCGATTCAGATACGCAGTATTTT.

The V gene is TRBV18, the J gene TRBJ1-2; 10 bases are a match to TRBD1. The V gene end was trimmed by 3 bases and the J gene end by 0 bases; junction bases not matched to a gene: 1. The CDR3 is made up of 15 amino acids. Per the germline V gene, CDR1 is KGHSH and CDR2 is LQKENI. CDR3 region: CASSPGTGANYGYTF. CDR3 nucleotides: TGTGCCAGCTCACCGGGGACAGGGGCTAACTATGGCTACACCTTC.

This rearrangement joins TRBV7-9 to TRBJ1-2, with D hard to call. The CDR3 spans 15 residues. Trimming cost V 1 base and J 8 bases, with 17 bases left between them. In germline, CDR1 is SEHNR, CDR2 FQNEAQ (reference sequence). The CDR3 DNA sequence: TGTGCCAGCAGCTTAGGGTGGGAGTTCCTCGACGGCTACACCTTC. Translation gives CASSLGWEFLDGYTF.

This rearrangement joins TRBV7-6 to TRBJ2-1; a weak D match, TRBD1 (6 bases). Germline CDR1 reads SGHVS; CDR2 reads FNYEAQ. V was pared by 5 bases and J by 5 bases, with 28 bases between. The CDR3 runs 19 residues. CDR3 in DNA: TGTGCCAGCAGCCGGATCTCCGGGACAAGGATGGTACACGACAATGAGCAGTTCTTC. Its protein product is CASSRISGTRMVHDNEQFF.

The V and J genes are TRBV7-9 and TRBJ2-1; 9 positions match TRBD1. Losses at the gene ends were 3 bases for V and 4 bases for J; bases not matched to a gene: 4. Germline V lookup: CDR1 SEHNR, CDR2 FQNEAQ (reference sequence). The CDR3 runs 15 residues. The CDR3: CASSLDRGFYNEQFF. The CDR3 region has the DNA TGTGCCAGCAGCTTGGACAGGGGATTTTACAATGAGCAGTTCTTC.

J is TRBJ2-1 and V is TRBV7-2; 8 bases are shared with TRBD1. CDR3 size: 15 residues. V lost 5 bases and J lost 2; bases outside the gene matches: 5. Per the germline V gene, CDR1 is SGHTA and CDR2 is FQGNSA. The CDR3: CASSPGQVTYNEQFF. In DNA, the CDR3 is TGTGCCAGCAGCCCGGGACAGGTAACCTACAATGAGCAGTTCTTC. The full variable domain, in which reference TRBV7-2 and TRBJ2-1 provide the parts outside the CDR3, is GAGVSQSPSNKVTEKGKDVELRCDPISGHTALYWYRQSLGQGLEFLIYFQGNSAPDKSGLPSDRFSAERTGGSVSTLTIQRTQQEDSAVYLCASSPGQVTYNEQFFGPGTRLTVL.

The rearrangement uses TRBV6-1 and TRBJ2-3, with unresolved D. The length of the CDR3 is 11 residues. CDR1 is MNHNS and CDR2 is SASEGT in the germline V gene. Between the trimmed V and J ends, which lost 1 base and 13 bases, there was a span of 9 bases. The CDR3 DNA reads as TGTGCCAGCAGTGAAGTCAGTCCCAAGTATTTT. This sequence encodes CASSEVSPKYF.

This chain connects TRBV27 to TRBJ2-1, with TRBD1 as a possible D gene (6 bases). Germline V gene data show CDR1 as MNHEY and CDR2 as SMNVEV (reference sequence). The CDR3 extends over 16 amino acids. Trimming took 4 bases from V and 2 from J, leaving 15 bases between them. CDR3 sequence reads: CASSYTLQGPYNEQFF. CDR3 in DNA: TGTGCCAGCAGTTACACCTTACAGGGACCCTACAATGAGCAGTTCTTC.

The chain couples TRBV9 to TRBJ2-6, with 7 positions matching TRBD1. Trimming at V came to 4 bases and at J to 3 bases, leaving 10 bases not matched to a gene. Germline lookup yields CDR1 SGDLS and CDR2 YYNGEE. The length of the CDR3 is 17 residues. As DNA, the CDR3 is TGTGCCAGCAGCCCAACGGGACAGCAGAGTGGGGCCAACGTCCTGACTTTC. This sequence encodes CASSPTGQQSGANVLTF. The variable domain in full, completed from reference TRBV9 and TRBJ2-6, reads DSGVTQTPKHLITATGQRVTLRCSPRSGDLSVYWYQQSLDQGLQFLIQYYNGEERAKGNILERFSAQQFPDLHSELNLSSLELGDSALYFCASSPTGQQSGANVLTFGAGSRLTVL.

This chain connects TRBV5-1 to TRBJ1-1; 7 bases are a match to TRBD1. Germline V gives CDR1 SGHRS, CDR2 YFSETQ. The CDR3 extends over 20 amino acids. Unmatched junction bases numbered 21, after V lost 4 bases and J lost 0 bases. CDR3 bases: TGCGCCAGCAGCGGTCCAGGGGGTGGAGGGATTCGAGGTATGAACACTGAAGCTTTCTTT. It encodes CASSGPGGGGIRGMNTEAFF.

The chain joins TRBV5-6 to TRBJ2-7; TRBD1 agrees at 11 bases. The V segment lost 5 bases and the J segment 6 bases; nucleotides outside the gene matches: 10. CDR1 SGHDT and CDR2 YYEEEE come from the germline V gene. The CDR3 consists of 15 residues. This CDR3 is CASRLGQGARGEQYV. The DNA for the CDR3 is TGTGCCAGCAGGTTAGGACAGGGGGCTCGAGGCGAGCAGTACGTC.

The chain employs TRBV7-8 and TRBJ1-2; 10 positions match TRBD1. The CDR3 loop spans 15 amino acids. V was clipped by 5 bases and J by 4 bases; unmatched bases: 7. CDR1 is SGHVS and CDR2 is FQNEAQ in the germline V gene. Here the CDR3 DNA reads TGTGCCAGCAGCAACAAGGGGACAGGGGCCTATGGCTACACCTTC. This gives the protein CASSNKGTGAYGYTF.

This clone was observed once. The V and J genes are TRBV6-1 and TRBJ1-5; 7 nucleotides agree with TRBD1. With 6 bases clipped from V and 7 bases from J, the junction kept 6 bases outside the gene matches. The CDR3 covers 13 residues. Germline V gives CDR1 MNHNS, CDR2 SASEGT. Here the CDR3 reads CASRGTERQPQHF. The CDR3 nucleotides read TGTGCCAGCAGGGGGACAGAGAGACAGCCCCAGCATTTT.

The DNA of the CDR3 is TGTGCCAGCAGCCCGAGACAGGGCGTTCCTGAAGCTCAGTTCTTC. Translated, it gives CASSPRQGVPEAQFF. V and J are TRBV9 and TRBJ2-1, with 7 positions matching TRBD1. The trim removed 4 bases at V and 13 bases at J, leaving 17 bases unmatched. The CDR3 has 15 residues. Germline V lookup: CDR1 SGDLS, CDR2 YYNGEE.

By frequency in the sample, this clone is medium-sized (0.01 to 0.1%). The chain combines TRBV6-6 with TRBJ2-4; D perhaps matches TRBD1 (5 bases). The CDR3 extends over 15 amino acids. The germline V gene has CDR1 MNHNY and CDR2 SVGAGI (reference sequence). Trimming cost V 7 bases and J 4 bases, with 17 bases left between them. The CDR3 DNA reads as TGTGCCAGCATTAAGGGGTTGTTGACGAAAAACATTCAGTACTTC. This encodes CASIKGLLTKNIQYF.

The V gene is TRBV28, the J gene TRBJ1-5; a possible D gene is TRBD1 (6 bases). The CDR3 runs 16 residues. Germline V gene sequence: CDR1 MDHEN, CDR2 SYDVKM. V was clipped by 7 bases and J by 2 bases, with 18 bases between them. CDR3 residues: CASTLPPGVGNQPQHF. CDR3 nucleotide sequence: TGTGCCAGCACCCTACCCCCAGGGGTTGGCAATCAGCCCCAGCATTTT.

CDR3 DNA sequence: TGTGCCACCAGCAGAGATGCGGGGATGAACACTGAAGCTTTCTTT. Translated, it gives CATSRDAGMNTEAFF. The chain combines TRBV15 with TRBJ1-1, with D unclear. The CDR3 consists of 15 residues. Per germline, CDR1 LNHNV and CDR2 YYDKDF (reference sequence). The V end lost 0 bases, the J end lost 0 bases, and 8 bases lay between the germline ends.

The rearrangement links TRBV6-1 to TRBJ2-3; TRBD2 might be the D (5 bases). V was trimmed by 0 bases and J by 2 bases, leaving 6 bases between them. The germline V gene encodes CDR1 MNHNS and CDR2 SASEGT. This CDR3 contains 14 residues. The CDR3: CASSEARVTDTQYF. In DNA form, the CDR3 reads TGTGCCAGCAGTGAAGCGCGGGTCACAGATACGCAGTATTTT.

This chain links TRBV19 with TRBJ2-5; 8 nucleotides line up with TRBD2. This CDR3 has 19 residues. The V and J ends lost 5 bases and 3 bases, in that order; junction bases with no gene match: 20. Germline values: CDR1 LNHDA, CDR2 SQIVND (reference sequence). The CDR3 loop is CASSVRVKPFKAGEETQYF. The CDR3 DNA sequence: TGTGCCAGTAGTGTCCGGGTTAAGCCCTTTAAAGCGGGGGAAGAGACCCAGTACTTC. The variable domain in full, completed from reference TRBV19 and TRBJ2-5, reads DGGITQSPKYLFRKEGQNVTLSCEQNLNHDAMYWYRQDPGQGLRLIYYSQIVNDFQKGDIAEGYSVSREKKESFPLTVTSAQKNPTAFYLCASSVRVKPFKAGEETQYFGPGTRLLVL.

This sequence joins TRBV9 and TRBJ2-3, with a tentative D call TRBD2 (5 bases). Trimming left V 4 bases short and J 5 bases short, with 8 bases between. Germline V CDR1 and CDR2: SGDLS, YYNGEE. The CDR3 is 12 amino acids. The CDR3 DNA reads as TGTGCCAGCAGCACCGGGGTAGATACGCAGTATTTT. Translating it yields CASSTGVDTQYF.

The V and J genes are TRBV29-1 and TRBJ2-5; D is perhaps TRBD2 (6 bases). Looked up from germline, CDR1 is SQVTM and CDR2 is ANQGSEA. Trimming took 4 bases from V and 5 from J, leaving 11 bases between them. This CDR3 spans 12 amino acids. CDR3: CSVASGRETQYF. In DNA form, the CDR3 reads TGCAGCGTTGCGTCGGGGAGGGAGACCCAGTACTTC.

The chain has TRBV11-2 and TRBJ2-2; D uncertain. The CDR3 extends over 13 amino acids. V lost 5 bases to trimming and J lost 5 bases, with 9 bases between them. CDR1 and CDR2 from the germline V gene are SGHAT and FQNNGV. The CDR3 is CASSLQITGELFF. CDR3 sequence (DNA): TGTGCCAGCAGCCTTCAGATTACCGGGGAGCTGTTTTTT.

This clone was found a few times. The DNA of the CDR3 is TGTGCCAGCAGTGGAGAGGGACAGGGGGCTTTATACGAGCAGTACGTC. Protein: CASSGEGQGALYEQYV. This chain uses TRBV6-1 with TRBJ2-7, with TRBD1 matching 12 bases. Germline V gives CDR1 MNHNS, CDR2 SASEGT. The CDR3 extends over 16 amino acids. The J segment lost 4 bases and the V segment lost 4 bases, leaving 8 bases of the junction unmatched.

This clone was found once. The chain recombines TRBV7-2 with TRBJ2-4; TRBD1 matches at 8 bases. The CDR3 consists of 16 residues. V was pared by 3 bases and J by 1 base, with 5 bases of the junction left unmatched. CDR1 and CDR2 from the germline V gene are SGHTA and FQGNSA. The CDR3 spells CASSLKDRVAKNIQYF. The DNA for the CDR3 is TGTGCCAGCAGCTTGAAGGACAGGGTTGCCAAAAACATTCAGTACTTC.

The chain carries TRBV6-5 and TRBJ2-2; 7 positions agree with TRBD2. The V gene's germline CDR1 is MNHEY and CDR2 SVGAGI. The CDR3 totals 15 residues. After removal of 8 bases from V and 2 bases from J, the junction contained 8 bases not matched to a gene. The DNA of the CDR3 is TGTGCCAGCCGCCGGGGGGACTTTAACACCGGGGAGCTGTTTTTT. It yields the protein CASRRGDFNTGELFF.

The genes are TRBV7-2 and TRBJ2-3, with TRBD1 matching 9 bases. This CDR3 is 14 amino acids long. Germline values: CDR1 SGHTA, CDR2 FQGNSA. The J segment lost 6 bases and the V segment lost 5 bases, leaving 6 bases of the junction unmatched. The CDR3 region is CASSQGTGFDTQYF. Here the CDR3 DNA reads TGTGCCAGCAGCCAAGGGACAGGGTTTGATACGCAGTATTTT.